This T cell receptor beta chain was profiled in a study of blood T cell repertoires in COVID-19. The overall study: Sites in the United States, Italy and Spain provided acute and convalescent COVID-19 samples. The analysed material was cDNA or gDNA that came from T cells, B-cell-depleted T cells, or PBMCs.

Original handling: Estimation of nucleated cell counts relied on the amplification of reference gene primers. Libraries were prepared by immunoSEQ multiplex PCR; TCRdb keeps only in-frame clonotypes and omits some of them. V and J calls and clone size are given by that table; D and trimming were obtained from the DNA. The sample yields approximately 190,000 clones, around four fifths seen once. CDR3 length: 12 amino acids. The sample taken for sequencing was peripheral blood. The sequence came from a young woman with acute or convalescent COVID-19. The gene calls are TRBV21-1 and TRBJ1-4; the table's D call TRBD1 went unverified against the DNA. TRBV21-1 is a pseudogene segment. The CDR3 DNA follows: TGTGCCAGCAGCAGGACATTTGAAAAACTGTTTTTT. It encodes CASSRTFEKLFF.